The 13 T cell receptor beta chains below come from one sample, sequenced in a study of identical twins. TCRdb fed the 5' RACE reads into MiXCR, producing one record per CDR3 protein. This repertoire shows 750,000 to 950,000 distinct CDR3 sequences, about 12% found once; its top ten account for around 1.5%. This sample also belongs to another study, concerning yellow fever vaccine responses in identical twins.

Sequencing input: PBMCs. The source is a woman aged 18 to 35 in good health.

This clonotype was seen a few times. The chain couples TRBV20-1 to TRBJ2-1; TRBD2 matches 9 bases. V lost 3 bases and J lost 6; bases outside the gene matches: 3. This CDR3 spans 13 amino acids. Germline V gives CDR1 DFQATT, CDR2 SNEGSKA (reference sequence). CDR3 sequence reads: CSARYSGGNEQFF. The CDR3 DNA follows: TGCAGTGCTAGGTATAGCGGGGGCAATGAGCAGTTCTTC.

This clonotype has a count of ten or more. The chain combines TRBV10-3 with TRBJ2-7; possible D gene TRBD2, 5 bases. Germline CDR1 ENHRY, CDR2 SYGVKD. There are 12 residues in the CDR3. Trimming removed 7 bases at V and 6 bases at J, with 13 bases between. CDR3 sequence reads: CAITAVAGEQYF. The CDR3 DNA is TGTGCCATCACAGCGGTCGCCGGCGAGCAGTACTTC.

This clonotype occurred a few times. The V call is TRBV5-6, the J call TRBJ2-4; D might be TRBD1 (5 bases). The CDR3 totals 17 residues. Germline CDR1 SGHDT, CDR2 YYEEEE. V lost 4 bases, J lost 0 bases, and 17 bases lay in between. The CDR3 sequence: CASSPRTKVLAKNIQYF. The CDR3 DNA is TGTGCCAGCAGCCCAAGGACAAAAGTGCTAGCCAAAAACATTCAGTACTTC.

This clonotype occurred a few times. V and J are TRBV25-1 and TRBJ1-1; D is undetermined. V lost 4 bases, J lost 4 bases, and 13 bases lay in between. The germline gives CDR1 MGHDK, CDR2 SYGVNS. The CDR3 has 14 amino acids. The CDR3 coding sequence is TGTGCCAGCAGTGCGAAAGGAAACCCCACTGAAGCTTTCTTT. Translation: CASSAKGNPTEAFF.

This clonotype appeared a few times. This rearrangement joins TRBV11-2 to TRBJ2-3; 7 nucleotides agree with TRBD1. Per the germline V gene, CDR1 is SGHAT and CDR2 is FQNNGV. V trimming: 1 base; J trimming: 4 bases; junction bases outside the gene matches: 8. This CDR3 is built from 16 residues. CDR3 nucleotides: TGTGCCAGCAGCTTAGGATGGACAACAGGGGCAGATACGCAGTATTTT. The encoded protein is CASSLGWTTGADTQYF.

J is TRBJ2-7 and V is TRBV5-1; 8 bases align to TRBD1. V shed 1 base and J 5 bases; nucleotides not matched to a gene: 5. The CDR3 runs to 14 residues. CDR1 is SGHRS, CDR2 YFSETQ, per germline. The CDR3 DNA reads as TGCGCCAGCAGCTTGACAGGGGGTGTCCACGAGCAGTACTTC. Amino acid sequence: CASSLTGGVHEQYF.

The rearrangement links TRBV10-3 to TRBJ2-7; possibly TRBD2 for D (5 bases). Germline lookup yields CDR1 ENHRY and CDR2 SYGVKD. The CDR3 contains 13 residues. V lost 0 bases to trimming and J lost 6 bases, with 9 bases between them. In DNA form, the CDR3 reads TGTGCCATCAGTGAGTCCTCCGCGGGCGAGCAGTACTTC. This translates into CAISESSAGEQYF.

This clonotype was detected a few times. The chain links TRBV7-2 to TRBJ2-1; 9 nucleotides line up with TRBD1. In germline, CDR1 is SGHTA, CDR2 FQGNSA. With V trimmed by 4 bases and J by 7 bases, 8 bases remained unmatched. The CDR3 sequence is 15 residues long. This CDR3 is CASSSPGQGRNEQFF. The DNA of the CDR3 is TGTGCCAGCAGCTCCCCGGGACAGGGTCGAAATGAGCAGTTCTTC.

The chain combines TRBV20-1 with TRBJ2-3; 11 bases are shared with TRBD2. The CDR3 loop spans 16 amino acids. Germline V gene lookup returns CDR1 DFQATT and CDR2 SNEGSKA (reference sequence). Trimming at V came to 0 bases and at J to 10 bases, leaving 12 bases not matched to a gene. CDR3 DNA: TGCAGTGCTAGAGATGGCACTAGCGGGAGCTCTTGGGCGCAGTATTTT. Its translation is CSARDGTSGSSWAQYF.

This chain links TRBV18 with TRBJ2-3, with no clear D. CDR1 and CDR2 from the germline V gene are KGHSH and LQKENI. This CDR3 is 16 amino acids long. Trimming shortened V by 1 base and J by 2 bases, and 13 bases separated the two germline ends. CDR3 sequence reads: CASSPQVPSITDTQYF. CDR3 nucleotide sequence: TGTGCCAGCTCACCACAGGTTCCCTCAATCACAGATACGCAGTATTTT.

J is TRBJ2-2 and V is TRBV7-8, with 11 bases lining up with TRBD2. Trimming cost V 5 bases and J 3 bases; bases outside gene matches: 5. In germline, CDR1 is SGHVS, CDR2 FQNEAQ. The CDR3 is 16 amino acids. CDR3 sequence reads: CASSVSGRAHTGELFF. The CDR3 DNA reads TGTGCCAGCAGCGTTAGCGGGAGGGCCCACACCGGGGAGCTGTTTTTT.

The rearrangement links TRBV5-1 to TRBJ2-1; D may be TRBD2 (5 bases). From germline, CDR1 is SGHRS and CDR2 YFSETQ. The CDR3 runs to 17 residues. V was shortened by 5 bases and J by 0 bases, with 18 bases between the two germline ends. As DNA, the CDR3 is TGCGCCAGCAGTCCATCCCCCTCGGGGAGCTCCTACAATGAGCAGTTCTTC. It encodes CASSPSPSGSSYNEQFF.

In this sample, this clonotype turned up many times. V gene TRBV5-1 combines with J gene TRBJ2-2; a possible D gene is TRBD1 (6 bases). Germline CDR1 is SGHRS and CDR2 is YFSETQ. The ends were cut back, 5 bases at V and 5 bases at J, with 10 bases in the middle. The CDR3 contains 13 residues. CDR3 DNA sequence: TGCGCCAGCAGACAGGGTGGAACCGGGGAGCTGTTTTTT. Residues: CASRQGGTGELFF.